These 17 T cell receptor beta chains share one sample of origin, sequenced in a study of blood T cell repertoires in COVID-19. This table comes from immunoSEQ multiplex PCR, and its TCRdb copy is limited to in-frame clones, with some not included. Here the sample spans around 190,000 clones, about 83% being singletons. The source material was PBMCs or T cells enriched from blood (not recorded which). These TCRs come from a man between 35 and 55 years old with acute COVID-19.

CDR3 protein: CASSPGTGGADTQYF. The CDR3 DNA is TGTGCCAGCAGCCCCGGGACAGGGGGCGCAGATACGCAGTATTTT. The chain joins TRBV7-9 to TRBJ2-3; 12 bases align to TRBD1. V shed 5 bases and J 4 bases; nucleotides not matched to a gene: 4. CDR1 and CDR2 (germline): SEHNR, FQNEAQ (reference sequence). The CDR3 is made up of 15 amino acids.

The rearrangement joins TRBV5-1 to TRBJ2-7; the match to TRBD2 covers 8 bases. V was pared by 4 bases and J by 7 bases, with 10 bases of the junction left unmatched. The germline V gene encodes CDR1 SGHRS and CDR2 YFSETQ. CDR3 length: 14 amino acids. CDR3 nucleotide sequence: TGCGCCAGCAGCGGGGGACTAGTTTCAGGGGAGCAGTACTTC. This codes for CASSGGLVSGEQYF. Combining the CDR3 with reference TRBV5-1 and TRBJ2-7 gives the whole variable domain KAGVTQTPRYLIKTRGQQVTLSCSPISGHRSVSWYQQTPGQGLQFLFEYFSETQRNKGNFPGRFSGRQFSNSRSEMNVSTLELGDSALYLCASSGGLVSGEQYFGPGTRLTVT.

The chain carries TRBV5-1 and TRBJ2-5; D may be TRBD1 (5 bases). The V gene's germline CDR1 is SGHRS and CDR2 YFSETQ. Trimming took off 2 bases at V and 1 base at J, with 6 bases between the two ends. The CDR3 covers 13 residues. In DNA form, the CDR3 reads TGCGCCAGCAGCTTCAGGGCCCAAGAGACCCAGTACTTC. It yields the protein CASSFRAQETQYF.

This clone has a handful of counts. The chain employs TRBV4-2 and TRBJ1-5; 7 bases agree with TRBD1. The germline V gene encodes CDR1 LGHNA and CDR2 YNFKEQ. The length of the CDR3 is 16 residues. V lost 4 bases, J lost 0 bases, and 6 bases stayed unmatched. This CDR3 is CASSPSTGNSNQPQHF. DNA for the CDR3: TGTGCCAGCAGCCCCTCGACAGGGAATAGCAATCAGCCCCAGCATTTT.

J is TRBJ1-4 and V is TRBV6-1; a possible D gene is TRBD1 (6 bases). Trimming stripped 6 bases from V and 12 bases from J, with 17 bases between. Germline CDR1 is MNHNS and CDR2 is SASEGT. This CDR3 has 13 amino acids. The CDR3 protein is CASSQGETGQLFF. The CDR3 region has the DNA TGTGCCAGCAGCCAGGGTGAGACAGGTCAACTGTTTTTT.

This clone occurred once. The V gene is TRBV4-1, the J gene TRBJ1-5; D is possibly TRBD1 (5 bases). V shed 0 bases and J shed 5 bases, with 11 bases lying between them. In germline, CDR1 is MGHRA, CDR2 YSYEKL. This CDR3 comprises 15 residues. The CDR3 coding sequence is TGCGCCAGCAGCCAAGATCAAGGGGTATATCAGCCCCAGCATTTT. Protein sequence: CASSQDQGVYQPQHF.

The J gene is TRBJ2-1, the V gene TRBV29-1; perhaps TRBD2 as D (5 bases). Germline V gene lookup returns CDR1 SQVTM and CDR2 ANQGSEA. This CDR3 spans 14 amino acids. Trimming pared 4 bases from V and 5 bases from J, leaving 15 bases between. The CDR3 coding sequence is TGCAGCGTTGTAGGGCCTTGGGGAGACAATGAGCAGTTCTTC. Protein product: CSVVGPWGDNEQFF.

The chain carries TRBV3-1 (or the pseudogene TRBV3-2) and TRBJ2-1; maybe TRBD2 (6 bases). The ends were cut back, 3 bases at V and 5 bases at J, with 20 bases in the middle. Germline V CDR1 and CDR2: LGHDT, YNNKEL (reference sequence). The CDR3 length is 17 residues. In DNA, the CDR3 is TGTGCCAGCAGCCAGGTGCGGGAACGGCCAAGGGACAATGAGCAGTTCTTC. It codes for CASSQVRERPRDNEQFF.

The chain joins TRBV14 to TRBJ1-5; D gene uncertain. From germline, CDR1 is SGHDN and CDR2 FVKESK. The length of the CDR3 is 14 residues. V was trimmed by 1 base and J by 7 bases, leaving 11 bases between them. The CDR3 loop reads CASSQGEVGQPQHF. As DNA, the CDR3 is TGTGCCAGCAGCCAAGGGGAGGTTGGGCAGCCCCAGCATTTT.

The chain couples TRBV9 to TRBJ1-4; 7 nucleotides agree with TRBD1. This CDR3 comprises 14 residues. V lost 2 bases, J lost 12 bases, and 10 bases stayed unmatched. Germline loops: CDR1 SGDLS, CDR2 YYNGEE. In nucleotides, the CDR3 is TGTGCCAGCAGCGTCGGGACAGACGGTCGGCAACTGTTTTTT. Protein product: CASSVGTDGRQLFF.

V gene TRBV30 combines with J gene TRBJ1-6; perhaps TRBD1 as D (6 bases). The CDR3 extends over 13 amino acids. Trimming shortened V by 5 bases and J by 8 bases, and 13 bases separated the two germline ends. CDR1 and CDR2 from the germline V gene are GTSNPN and SVGIG (reference sequence). The CDR3, as DNA: TGTGCCTGGGGGGGGCAGCCGGATTCACCCCTCCACTTT. This codes for CAWGGQPDSPLHF.

This clone has just a few counts. V gene TRBV5-1 combines with J gene TRBJ1-2, with 7 nucleotides matching TRBD1. The CDR3 is made up of 16 amino acids. CDR1 is SGHRS and CDR2 is YFSETQ in the germline V gene. After removal of 0 bases from V and 5 bases from J, the junction contained 10 bases not matched to a gene. The CDR3 protein is CASSLEGASDLYGYTF. CDR3 DNA sequence: TGCGCCAGCAGCTTGGAGGGGGCATCGGATCTTTATGGCTACACCTTC. Full variable domain (remainder filled in from reference TRBV5-1 and TRBJ1-2): KAGVTQTPRYLIKTRGQQVTLSCSPISGHRSVSWYQQTPGQGLQFLFEYFSETQRNKGNFPGRFSGRQFSNSRSEMNVSTLELGDSALYLCASSLEGASDLYGYTFGSGTRLTVV.

This clone was observed a few times. The chain uses TRBV11-2 and TRBJ2-7, with TRBD1 matching over 9 bases. The V segment lost 5 bases and the J segment 3 bases; nucleotides outside the gene matches: 5. Germline V gene data show CDR1 as SGHAT and CDR2 as FQNNGV. The CDR3 sequence is 14 residues long. CDR3 protein: CASSPDRGVYEQYF. Written as DNA, the CDR3 is TGTGCCAGCAGCCCTGACAGGGGGGTCTACGAGCAGTACTTC. Filled out from reference TRBV11-2 and TRBJ2-7, the complete variable domain reads EAGVAQSPRYKIIEKRQSVAFWCNPISGHATLYWYQQILGQGPKLLIQFQNNGVVDDSQLPKDRFSAERLKGVDSTLKIQPAKLEDSAVYLCASSPDRGVYEQYFGPGTRLTVT.

CDR3 bases: TGTGCCAGCAGCTTAACGGACAGAGATAATCAGCCCCAGCATTTT. Its translation: CASSLTDRDNQPQHF. J is TRBJ1-5 and V is TRBV5-6; weak D call: TRBD1 (6 bases). V lost 2 bases, J lost 4 bases, and 13 bases lay in between. The CDR3 runs to 15 residues. From germline, CDR1 is SGHDT and CDR2 YYEEEE.

The V gene is TRBV2, the J gene TRBJ2-2; D uncertain. The CDR3 has 14 amino acids. V shed 8 bases and J shed 5 bases, with 15 bases lying between them. From germline, CDR1 is SNHLY and CDR2 FYNNEI. In DNA, the CDR3 is TGTGCCAGCCGAAACTACTGGCTTACCGGGGAGCTGTTTTTT. Residues: CASRNYWLTGELFF. The variable domain in full, with the rest retrieved from reference TRBV2 and TRBJ2-2, is EPEVTQTPSHQVTQMGQEVILRCVPISNHLYFYWYRQILGQKVEFLVSFYNNEISEKSEIFDDQFSVERPDGSNFTLKIRSTKLEDSAMYFCASRNYWLTGELFFGEGSRLTVL.

J is TRBJ2-3 and V is TRBV7-2; D is perhaps TRBD2 (6 bases). V dropped 0 bases and J dropped 0 bases, with 25 bases sitting between them. The CDR3 has 21 amino acids. The V gene's germline CDR1 is SGHTA and CDR2 FQGNSA. CDR3 amino acids: CASSLAVGGRANLRSTDTQYF. CDR3 nucleotide sequence: TGTGCCAGCAGCTTAGCCGTAGGAGGGAGAGCGAACCTCCGGAGCACAGATACGCAGTATTTT.

V and J are TRBV7-9 and TRBJ1-1; D gene ambiguous. CDR1 is SEHNR, CDR2 FQNEAQ, per germline (reference sequence). Trimming cost V 5 bases and J 6 bases, with 10 bases left between them. The CDR3 runs 12 residues. The DNA of the CDR3 is TGTGCCAGCAGCCCATACGGGGCTGAAGCTTTCTTT. Translated, it gives CASSPYGAEAFF. The whole variable domain, filled in from reference TRBV7-9 and TRBJ1-1, reads DTGVSQNPRHKITKRGQNVTFRCDPISEHNRLYWYRQTLGQGPEFLTYFQNEAQLEKSRLLSDRFSAERPKGSFSTLEIQRTEQGDSAMYLCASSPYGAEAFFGQGTRLTVV.